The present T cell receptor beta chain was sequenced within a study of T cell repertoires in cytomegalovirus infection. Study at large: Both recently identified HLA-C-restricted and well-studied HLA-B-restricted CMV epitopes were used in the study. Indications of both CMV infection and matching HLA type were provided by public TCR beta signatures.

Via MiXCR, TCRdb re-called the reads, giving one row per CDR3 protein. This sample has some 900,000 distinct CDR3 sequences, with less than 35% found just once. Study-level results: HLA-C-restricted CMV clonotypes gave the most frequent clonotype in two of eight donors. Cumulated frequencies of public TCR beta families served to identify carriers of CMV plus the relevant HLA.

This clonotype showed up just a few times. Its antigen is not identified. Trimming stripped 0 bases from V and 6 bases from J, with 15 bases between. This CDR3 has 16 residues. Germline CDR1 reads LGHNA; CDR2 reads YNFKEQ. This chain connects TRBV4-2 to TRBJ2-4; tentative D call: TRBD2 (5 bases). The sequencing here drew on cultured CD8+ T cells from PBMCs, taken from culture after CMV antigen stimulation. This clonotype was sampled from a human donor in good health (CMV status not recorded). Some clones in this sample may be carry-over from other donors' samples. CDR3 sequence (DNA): TGTGCCAGCAGCCAAGATGCGTCGGGGTGGGGAAACATTCAGTACTTC. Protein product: CASSQDASGWGNIQYF.